The text below deals with one T cell receptor beta chain. Its antigen is as yet unknown. Treatment described: 15 to 20 received Ad26.COV2.S at low or high dose, single or two shots; about 5 received placebo; per-sample allocation not given. Sample collection was performed on day 63 after the first vaccine or placebo injection. An Ad26 vector expressing Wuhan-strain SARS-CoV-2 spike served as the vaccine. These data originate in a study of Ad26.COV2.S vaccination and SARS-CoV-2 variants. The study, taken as a whole, reports: Reportedly, after vaccination the spike-specific CD8+ and CD4+ T cell responses displayed substantial breadth.

The data were produced by immunoSEQ multiplex PCR, yet TCRdb's version contains in-frame clones alone and is incomplete. The profile covers hundreds of thousands of clones, with roughly 89% appearing a single time and 5% taken by the ten largest. There are 15 residues in the CDR3. Germline CDR1 reads LGHDT; CDR2 reads YNNKEL (reference sequence). V gave up 5 bases and J gave up 0 bases, with 11 bases separating them. The gene calls are TRBV3-1 (or the pseudogene TRBV3-2) and TRBJ1-3, with a tentative D call TRBD1 (5 bases). This receptor was obtained from a person aged 18-60 years who received the Ad26.COV2.S COVID-19 vaccine or a placebo. The material was peripheral blood, obtained in a trial of Ad26.COV2.S vaccine versus placebo. The CDR3: CASSSAGDSGNTIYF. CDR3 DNA sequence: TGTGCCAGCAGCTCCGCGGGGGACTCTGGAAACACCATATATTTT.